This T cell receptor beta chain was retrieved from a study of follicular helper T cells after annual influenza vaccination. In the study overall: Across the 2013-2014, 2014-2015 and 2015-2016 vaccination seasons, some subjects were resampled.

Sequencing was performed with immunoSEQ multiplex PCR; in TCRdb, only in-frame clones are kept and a portion is missing. The sample yields about 4,800 clones, more than 80% seen once. In the case of this clone: The antigen is undetermined.

The study's findings and limits: Successive annual vaccinations recalled a recurrent oligoclonal ICOS+CD38+ cTfh response with influenza-specific clonotypes.

The V gene end was trimmed by 4 bases and the J gene end by 8 bases; junction bases not matched to a gene: 10. This CDR3 spans 14 amino acids. The germline CDR1 and CDR2 sequences are MNHEY and SMNVEV (reference sequence). Time point specified: 2015-2016 season, 7 days after influenza vaccination. Adults received seasonal inactivated influenza vaccine, with sorted blood CD4 subsets sequenced before and after. Sequencing was performed on CXCR5+ CD38- circulating T follicular helper cells from blood, taken 7 days after influenza vaccination. Documented subset: circulating Tfh, non-naive CD4+CXCR5+PD-1+ (ICOS+CD38+ or ICOS-CD38-). The J gene is TRBJ1-1, the V gene TRBV27, with 7 bases fitting TRBD1. The sequence was obtained from an adult who received the influenza vaccine. The CDR3: CASSSYTGTAEAFF. CDR3 DNA: TGTGCCAGCAGTTCTTATACTGGGACAGCGGAAGCTTTCTTT.